This TCR beta chain was found in a study of T-cell reconstitution after alpha-beta-depleted transplantation in children. The trim removed 5 bases at V and 9 bases at J, leaving 9 bases unmatched. Looked up from germline, CDR1 is SGHTA and CDR2 is FQGNSA. The CDR3 is 13 amino acids. Unique molecular identifiers tagged the TCRbeta library. MiXCR was run by TCRdb on the PCR reads, yielding one entry per CDR3 protein. The profile shows around 380,000 distinct CDR3 sequences, 11% of them singletons. Sequencing was performed on PBMCs from the stem cell graft donor, taken from the stem cell graft. This TCR was sampled from a human donor who donated a stem cell graft to a child with acute myeloid leukemia. The chain links TRBV7-2 to TRBJ2-7; 8 nucleotides line up with TRBD2. The CDR3 sequence is CASSASGPAGQYF. The CDR3 region has the DNA TGTGCCAGCAGCGCTAGCGGGCCCGCCGGGCAGTACTTC.